This entry features one T cell receptor (beta chain) sequence. This clone was seen more than once but under ten times. This receptor's antigen is unknown. Per-base quality was not reported, and no clone a single base away is much larger than it. The sample comes from a study of cytomegalovirus exposure and HLA in healthy donors (TCRdb year 2017). Study-wide context: According to a later analysis, the roughly 120 validation repertoires were produced on the same platform as the 666 repertoires of the first cohort. To predict cytomegalovirus infection status, the study combined high-throughput TCR immunosequencing, statistical association of individual TCRs with disease status, and machine learning. The aim of the study was to test whether cataloging public T cell receptors could identify signatures of past pathogen exposure. A separate validation cohort of about 110 different subjects was used in addition to the roughly 700-subject first cohort. The study at large found these results: In vitro tests confirmed that a few of the cytomegalovirus-associated TCR beta chains recognize cytomegalovirus antigens. In a later analysis, TCRs clustered in the first cohort were found to also tend to co-occur in the roughly 110 validation repertoires, with about 93% of cluster scores above 0. Most TCR sequences were seen in very few donors, while some public TCRs were found in many individuals. The classifier was reported to diagnose cytomegalovirus status with high specificity and sensitivity in both the original cohort and the validation cohort. It was suggested by the authors that the approach could potentially be generalized to other disease states and immunological phenotypes. A later analysis had no HLA typing for the validation cohort, so co-occurrence there was scored across all 110 or so repertoires. The study gave a list of roughly 150 TCR beta chains associated with cytomegalovirus.

Receptors were amplified or captured by the immunoSEQ multiplex PCR assay. The paper's processing steps were these. To diagnose cytomegalovirus status from the catalog of TCR beta chain sequences, a statistical classification framework was built. The table was pulled from immuneACCESS by TCRdb, which kept in-frame rearrangements only. Such tables lose some clones; where checked, under half of the loss comes from unresolved V genes, and the rest has no known cause. Clonal size and the V and J genes are those of that table, whereas D and trimming came from the DNA. The sample table records about 310,000 clones; roughly 86% of these occur just once. Approximately 0.95% of the sample lies in the top ten. Donors formed part of the validation cohort, which comprised over a hundred subjects and was distinct from the first cohort of 690 or so subjects. The germline V gene supplies CDR1 SGHRS and CDR2 YFSETQ. Trimming removed 4 bases from V and 4 bases from J, leaving 15 bases between the germline ends. The CDR3 covers 16 residues, taking in both the cysteine and the phenylalanine. CDR3 DNA only is kept here, 48 bases in frame from base 1.

The sequencing sample was made of PBMCs. This receptor was obtained from a man aged 30 to 45 in good health and CMV-seronegative. The chain is assembled from TRBV5-1 and TRBJ1-6, with the identity of the D gene unclear. The DNA reads TGCGCCAGCAGCAAGACCACGGGAGGGTATAATTCACCCCTCCACTTT. Its amino acids are CASSKTTGGYNSPLHF.